This T cell receptor (beta chain) emerged from a study of blood T cell repertoires in COVID-19. Looking at the study overall: Samples came from the United States, Italy and Spain, spanning acute and convalescent COVID-19. PBMCs, B-cell-depleted T cells, or T cells were the source of the cDNA or gDNA that made up the material.

Only a few counts were recorded for this clone. The CDR3 is made up of 15 amino acids. The germline V gene has CDR1 KGHSH and CDR2 LQKENI. V shed 1 base and J shed 0 bases, with 7 bases lying between them. Produced via immunoSEQ multiplex PCR; TCRdb's table is partial and in-frame only. The sample includes more than 90,000 clones, 70% to 85% of them seen just once. Sequencing was carried out using peripheral blood. The V gene is TRBV18, the J gene TRBJ2-1; D unresolved. This TCR came from a human donor in a cohort sampled during active COVID-19. The CDR3 DNA reads TGTGCCAGCTCACCACGGAGAAGCTCCTACAATGAGCAGTTCTTC. Its protein product is CASSPRRSSYNEQFF.